Shown below are 28 T cell receptor beta chains from a single sample sequenced in a study of blood T cell repertoires in COVID-19. Clones were read by immunoSEQ multiplex PCR, and TCRdb kept only the in-frame ones, dropping some. This table holds more than 300,000 clones, approximately 89% found once. Sequencing was done on a sample of PBMCs or T cells enriched from blood (not recorded which). The receptors were gathered from a woman aged 40 to 50 who had been exposed to COVID-19.

This sequence joins TRBV11-3 and TRBJ2-1; 7 bases fit TRBD2. In germline, CDR1 is SGHNT, CDR2 YENEEA. The CDR3 loop spans 18 amino acids. V lost 5 bases and J lost 10; bases outside the gene matches: 23. CDR3 in amino acids: CASSRNRGGWGPAREQFF. As DNA, the CDR3 is TGTGCCAGCAGCCGTAACCGCGGGGGTTGGGGTCCAGCGCGGGAGCAGTTCTTC.

The V gene is TRBV7-9, the J gene TRBJ1-2, with TRBD1 matching over 9 bases. Per germline, CDR1 SEHNR and CDR2 FQNEAQ (reference sequence). This CDR3 contains 14 residues. After removal of 2 bases from V and 7 bases from J, the junction contained 5 bases not matched to a gene. CDR3 bases: TGTGCCAGCAGCTTACTACAGGGGGCGGGTGGCTACACCTTC. Protein sequence: CASSLLQGAGGYTF.

This chain joins TRBV28 and TRBJ1-2, with D perhaps matching TRBD1 (5 bases). The CDR3 is made up of 12 amino acids. Trimming removed 3 bases from V and 8 bases from J, with 10 bases in between. CDR1 and CDR2 from the germline V gene are MDHEN and SYDVKM. The CDR3, as DNA: TGTGCCAGCAGTTTCTCAGGGCTGGGCTACACCTTC. Translation: CASSFSGLGYTF.

A single count supports this clone. The chain joins TRBV5-1 to TRBJ1-2, with 8 bases fitting TRBD1. CDR3 length: 14 amino acids. Germline loops: CDR1 SGHRS, CDR2 YFSETQ. With V trimmed by 4 bases and J by 1 base, 3 bases remained unmatched. The CDR3 loop reads CASSLTGDNYGYTF. CDR3 DNA sequence: TGCGCCAGCAGCCTGACAGGGGATAACTATGGCTACACCTTC.

This chain joins TRBV7-9 and TRBJ2-1; a weak D match, TRBD1 (6 bases). CDR1 is SEHNR, CDR2 FQNEAQ, per germline (reference sequence). The CDR3 extends over 13 amino acids. V lost 4 bases and J 12 bases, leaving 16 bases between the germline ends. The CDR3 protein is CASSSVTQGAQFF. DNA for the CDR3: TGTGCCAGCAGCTCCGTAACACAGGGTGCGCAGTTCTTC.

The chain employs TRBV11-3 and TRBJ2-1, with TRBD1 identical over 12 bases. CDR1 and CDR2 from the germline V gene are SGHNT and YENEEA. V was clipped by 5 bases and J by 6 bases; unmatched bases: 5. The CDR3 spans 15 residues. The DNA of the CDR3 is TGTGCCAGCAGCCCCCGGGACAGGGGGCTCAATGAGCAGTTCTTC. Its translation: CASSPRDRGLNEQFF.

This chain uses TRBV9 with TRBJ1-1; 7 bases map to TRBD1. V lost 0 bases, J lost 7 bases, and 3 bases stayed unmatched. CDR3 length: 13 amino acids. In germline, CDR1 is SGDLS, CDR2 YYNGEE. The CDR3 coding sequence is TGTGCCAGCAGCGTAGTGGGGGACAGTGAAGCTTTCTTT. It encodes CASSVVGDSEAFF.

The V gene is TRBV5-1, the J gene TRBJ1-1; weak D call: TRBD1 (5 bases). CDR3 length: 15 amino acids. From germline, CDR1 is SGHRS and CDR2 YFSETQ. With 0 bases removed from V and 2 bases from J, the gap between germline ends came to 11 bases. The CDR3 DNA reads as TGCGCCAGCAGCTTGGGACAGCTCCAAAACACTGAAGCTTTCTTT. Protein: CASSLGQLQNTEAFF.

V and J are TRBV9 and TRBJ2-7, with 11 bases identical to TRBD1. There are 17 residues in the CDR3. V lost 2 bases, J lost 6 bases, and 13 bases stayed unmatched. CDR1 is SGDLS, CDR2 YYNGEE, per germline. The CDR3 DNA sequence: TGTGCCAGCAGCGTCGGACAGGGGGCACTTATTCCGGCCGAGCAGTACTTC. The encoded protein is CASSVGQGALIPAEQYF.

The genes are TRBV10-1 and TRBJ2-4; D perhaps matches TRBD2 (6 bases). The germline gives CDR1 WNHNN, CDR2 SYGVQD (reference sequence). The CDR3 has 12 amino acids. V lost 2 bases to trimming and J lost 7 bases, with 6 bases between them. CDR3 loop: CASSEGGNIQYF. DNA for the CDR3: TGCGCCAGCAGTGAGGGGGGGAACATTCAGTACTTC.

This sequence joins TRBV19 and TRBJ2-1, with a tentative D call TRBD2 (7 bases). Germline-derived CDR1 and CDR2 are LNHDA and SQIVND (reference sequence). The V end was cut by 5 bases, the J end by 0 bases, with 17 bases between. CDR3 length equals 17 residues. The CDR3 DNA sequence: TGTGCCAGTAGTCGCTCCGGGGGGCTGCACTCCTACAATGAGCAGTTCTTC. Translating gives CASSRSGGLHSYNEQFF.

In its sample, this clone was seen a few times. The chain couples TRBV12-3 or TRBV12-4 to TRBJ1-2, with D perhaps TRBD1 (5 bases). V dropped 8 bases and J dropped 3 bases, with 10 bases sitting between them. The CDR3 sequence is 12 residues long. Written as DNA, the CDR3 is TGTGCCAGCGAGGACAAATACTATGGCTACACCTTC. Translation: CASEDKYYGYTF.

This clone has only a few counts. The chain employs TRBV14 and TRBJ1-2, with 9 nucleotides matching TRBD1. V trimming: 1 base; J trimming: 7 bases; junction bases outside the gene matches: 4. The CDR3 loop spans 14 amino acids. Germline V gene lookup returns CDR1 SGHDN and CDR2 FVKESK. Here the CDR3 reads CASSQGDRARGYTF. CDR3 nucleotides: TGTGCCAGCAGCCAAGGGGACAGGGCCCGTGGCTACACCTTC.

This chain connects TRBV4-2 to TRBJ2-5; 10 bases agree with TRBD1. The trim removed 4 bases at V and 5 bases at J, leaving 7 bases unmatched. The CDR3 extends over 15 amino acids. Germline lookup yields CDR1 LGHNA and CDR2 YNFKEQ. The CDR3 coding sequence is TGTGCCAGCAGCCGTTTTGGGACAGGGGTCGAGACCCAGTACTTC. It translates to CASSRFGTGVETQYF.

CDR3 in DNA: TGTGCCTGGGGTGGTGGGGGGGCGGAGACCCAGTACTTC. It yields the protein CAWGGGGAETQYF. This chain connects TRBV30 to TRBJ2-5; D is possibly TRBD2 (7 bases). This CDR3 is built from 13 residues. V was pared by 5 bases and J by 5 bases, with 15 bases between. Germline values: CDR1 GTSNPN, CDR2 SVGIG (reference sequence).

This clone has a single count. Here the CDR3 reads CASSVVGTGNNEQFF. The CDR3, as DNA: TGTGCCAGCAGCGTAGTGGGGACAGGAAACAATGAGCAGTTCTTC. This chain links TRBV9 with TRBJ2-1; 8 nucleotides line up with TRBD1. J lost 5 bases, V lost 0 bases, and 4 bases had no gene match. The CDR3 has 15 residues. CDR1 is SGDLS and CDR2 is YYNGEE in the germline V gene. Combining the CDR3 with reference TRBV9 and TRBJ2-1 gives the whole variable domain DSGVTQTPKHLITATGQRVTLRCSPRSGDLSVYWYQQSLDQGLQFLIQYYNGEERAKGNILERFSAQQFPDLHSELNLSSLELGDSALYFCASSVVGTGNNEQFFGPGTRLTVL.

The chain employs TRBV20-1 and TRBJ1-6; no definite D call. V dropped 3 bases and J dropped 7 bases, with 7 bases sitting between them. The germline CDR1 and CDR2 sequences are DFQATT and SNEGSKA (reference sequence). The CDR3 has 12 amino acids. In DNA form, the CDR3 reads TGCAGTGCTAGTGTGGCCAATTCACCCCTCCACTTT. Encoded protein: CSASVANSPLHF.

This chain connects TRBV7-2 to TRBJ2-7, with 10 bases matching TRBD1. The germline CDR1 and CDR2 sequences are SGHTA and FQGNSA. This CDR3 spans 13 amino acids. V was clipped by 3 bases and J by 7 bases; unmatched bases: 3. The CDR3 loop is CASSFDRGREQYF. In DNA form, the CDR3 reads TGTGCCAGCAGCTTCGACAGGGGGCGGGAGCAGTACTTC. The full variable domain, rest sourced from reference TRBV7-2 and TRBJ2-7, is GAGVSQSPSNKVTEKGKDVELRCDPISGHTALYWYRQSLGQGLEFLIYFQGNSAPDKSGLPSDRFSAERTGGSVSTLTIQRTQQEDSAVYLCASSFDRGREQYFGPGTRLTVT.

The chain employs TRBV30 and TRBJ1-1; a possible D gene is TRBD1 (5 bases). The CDR3 extends over 18 amino acids. The V end lost 4 bases, the J end lost 4 bases, and 28 bases lay between the germline ends. Germline V lookup: CDR1 GTSNPN, CDR2 SVGIG (reference sequence). CDR3 nucleotides: TGTGCCTGGATCTTTGTTGGGGGGGATGGCGATAGTAGCACTGAAGCTTTCTTT. Its translation: CAWIFVGGDGDSSTEAFF.

CDR3 sequence (DNA): TGTGCCAGCAGTACCCGGGACAGGGGTAGTTACACTGAAGCTTTCTTT. Residues: CASSTRDRGSYTEAFF. The chain uses TRBV27 and TRBJ1-1; 10 positions match TRBD1. From germline, CDR1 is MNHEY and CDR2 SMNVEV (reference sequence). The CDR3 runs 16 residues. V shed 5 bases, J shed 3 bases, and the junction held 9 bases outside the gene matches.

The CDR3 nucleotides read TGTGCCAGCACCCCGCCGGGTAGGACTGAAGCTTTCTTT. Its translation is CASTPPGRTEAFF. The chain combines TRBV6-5 with TRBJ1-1; the D is unclear. Trimming shortened V by 7 bases and J by 5 bases, and 14 bases separated the two germline ends. This CDR3 has 13 amino acids. CDR1 and CDR2 (germline): MNHEY, SVGAGI.

The chain carries TRBV24-1 and TRBJ1-5, with D possibly TRBD1 on 5 matching bases. Germline V CDR1 and CDR2: KGHDR, SFDVKD. The CDR3 runs to 16 residues. V gave up 4 bases and J gave up 0 bases, with 12 bases separating them. As DNA, the CDR3 is TGTGCCACCAGTGAGTCTACAGGTAATAGCAATCAGCCCCAGCATTTT. This translates into CATSESTGNSNQPQHF.

This clone was found once. The chain recombines TRBV24-1 with TRBJ2-1, with a weak D call TRBD1 (5 bases). This CDR3 spans 14 amino acids. CDR1 KGHDR and CDR2 SFDVKD come from the germline V gene. V lost 4 bases, J lost 10 bases, and 16 bases lay in between. Here the CDR3 reads CATSESRENGEQFF. Here the CDR3 DNA reads TGTGCCACCAGTGAAAGCAGGGAAAATGGCGAGCAGTTCTTC.

This clone was seen a few times. The genes are TRBV14 and TRBJ1-2; 10 bases fit TRBD1. V was pared by 9 bases and J by 8 bases, with 3 bases of the junction left unmatched. The CDR3 runs to 11 residues. Germline lookup yields CDR1 SGHDN and CDR2 FVKESK. CDR3 residues: CASGTGAGYTF. In DNA form, the CDR3 reads TGTGCCAGTGGGACAGGGGCCGGCTACACCTTC. The full variable domain, with the rest looked up from reference TRBV14 and TRBJ1-2, is EAGVTQFPSHSVIEKGQTVTLRCDPISGHDNLYWYRRVMGKEIKFLLHFVKESKQDESGMPNNRFLAERTGGTYSTLKVQPAELEDSGVYFCASGTGAGYTFGSGTRLTVV.

The J gene is TRBJ1-6, the V gene TRBV28; D is uncertain. CDR1 and CDR2 (germline): MDHEN, SYDVKM. The length of the CDR3 is 14 residues. The ends were cut back, 6 bases at V and 0 bases at J, with 6 bases in the middle. CDR3 in amino acids: CASRRSSYNSPLHF. The CDR3 DNA follows: TGTGCCAGCAGAAGGAGCTCCTATAATTCACCCCTCCACTTT.

The chain joins TRBV18 to TRBJ1-1; the D gene is possibly TRBD1 (5 bases). The CDR3 covers 16 residues. V was shortened by 4 bases and J by 4 bases, with 19 bases between the two germline ends. Germline CDR1 KGHSH, CDR2 LQKENI. CDR3 region: CASSRSAGVQSTEAFF. CDR3 coding DNA: TGTGCCAGCTCACGTAGTGCGGGGGTCCAGAGCACTGAAGCTTTCTTT.

J is TRBJ2-7 and V is TRBV3-1 (or the pseudogene TRBV3-2); 8 nucleotides align to TRBD1. This CDR3 is built from 14 residues. Trimming took 4 bases from V and 3 from J; bases not matched to a gene: 5. Germline lookup yields CDR1 LGHDT and CDR2 YNNKEL (reference sequence). This CDR3 is CASSRSGTGYEQYF. CDR3 coding DNA: TGTGCCAGCAGCCGTTCCGGGACAGGCTACGAGCAGTACTTC.

The chain is built from TRBV19 and TRBJ1-3, with 10 bases fitting TRBD1. With 4 bases clipped from V and 1 base from J, the junction kept 1 base outside the gene matches. The CDR3 has 15 amino acids. CDR1 and CDR2 from the germline V gene are LNHDA and SQIVND (reference sequence). The CDR3 loop is CASSRGQGSGNTIYF. CDR3 DNA: TGTGCCAGTAGTAGGGGACAGGGGTCTGGAAACACCATATATTTT.